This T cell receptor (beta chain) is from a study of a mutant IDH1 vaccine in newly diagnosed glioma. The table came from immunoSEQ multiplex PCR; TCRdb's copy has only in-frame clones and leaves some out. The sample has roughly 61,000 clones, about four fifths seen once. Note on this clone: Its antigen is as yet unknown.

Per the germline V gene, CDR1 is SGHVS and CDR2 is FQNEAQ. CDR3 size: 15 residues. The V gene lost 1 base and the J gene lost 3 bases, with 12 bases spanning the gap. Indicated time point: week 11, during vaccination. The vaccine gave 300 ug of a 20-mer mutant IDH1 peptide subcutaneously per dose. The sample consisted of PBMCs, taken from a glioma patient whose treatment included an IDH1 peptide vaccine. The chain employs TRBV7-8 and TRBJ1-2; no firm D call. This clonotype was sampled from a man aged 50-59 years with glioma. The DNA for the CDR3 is TGTGCCAGCAGCTTAGGTTACGGGGTTGACTATGGCTACACCTTC. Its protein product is CASSLGYGVDYGYTF.